This section outlines one T cell receptor (beta chain) sequence together with its context. Its cognate antigen is unknown. This record belongs to a study of T cell clones after liver transplantation. Study summary: Tolerance: complete withdrawal held at least one year, liver enzymes staying within twice normal. Samples came pre-transplant, pre-randomization before withdrawal, and post-randomization after withdrawal ended.

This table comes from immunoSEQ multiplex PCR, and its TCRdb copy is limited to in-frame clones, with some not included. The repertoire has around 43,000 clones, approximately 86% of them found once; the top ten carry roughly 2.7%. Study-wide results and limits: Graft donor-reactive T cells may have migrated into the graft rather than being deleted.

The origin of this receptor is a human patient who received a liver transplant. T cells may partly derive from the graft donor. This sample comprised CD4+ T cells from blood, obtained 24 months after liver transplant.

The CDR3: CASSEGTSGYNEQFF. The CDR3 DNA is TGCGCCAGCAGTGAGGGGACTAGCGGCTACAATGAGCAGTTCTTC. The chain couples TRBV10-1 to TRBJ2-1, with 11 bases lining up with TRBD2. V shed 2 bases, J shed 3 bases, and the junction held 0 bases outside the gene matches. Germline loops: CDR1 WNHNN, CDR2 SYGVQD (reference sequence). This CDR3 is built from 15 residues.